The table lists the clone carrying this T cell receptor (beta chain) with many counts. The source of the sample is a study of blood T cell repertoires in COVID-19. Sequencing used immunoSEQ multiplex PCR; TCRdb keeps in-frame clones, though not all of them. The sample holds some 200,000 clones, about 83% seen once. Seattle cases were enrolled at active infection and followed longitudinally. Germline CDR1 SGHNT, CDR2 YYREEE (reference sequence). The CDR3 runs to 13 residues. The V and J ends lost 0 bases and 1 base respectively, with 4 bases between them. This chain uses TRBV5-4 with TRBJ2-5; D gene unclear. This TCR was sampled from a young woman with COVID-19, enrolled during active disease. Sequenced: peripheral blood. The CDR3 is CASSLGAQETQYF. The CDR3 DNA reads as TGTGCCAGCAGCTTGGGGGCCCAAGAGACCCAGTACTTC.